This TCR beta chain was identified in a study of Ad26.COV2.S vaccination and SARS-CoV-2 variants. This CDR3 is built from 14 residues. Germline CDR1 reads SGHTA; CDR2 reads FQGNSA. Trimming pared 2 bases from V and 7 bases from J, leaving 12 bases between. This clone was recorded once. Here immunoSEQ multiplex PCR was the method, and the copy in TCRdb shows in-frame clones only, minus some. In the table there are over 130,000 clones, roughly 90% of which are singletons. This specimen consisted of peripheral blood, obtained after recovery from COVID-19. The chain couples TRBV7-2 to TRBJ1-5; D is perhaps TRBD1 (6 bases). This receptor was taken from a human donor who had recovered from COVID-19. The DNA for the CDR3 is TGTGCCAGCAGCTTACAGGGCAGGGGCCAGCCCCAGCATTTT. Its translation is CASSLQGRGQPQHF.